This TCR beta chain came from a study of cytomegalovirus exposure and HLA in healthy donors. This clone was seen more than once but under ten times. The CDR3 spans 13 residues. Deletions cut 6 bases from V and 7 bases from J, with 15 bases between. CDR1 and CDR2 from the germline V gene are MNHNS and SASEGT. PCR was performed using 60 Vbeta and 13 Jbeta primers. Method: immunoSEQ multiplex PCR; TCRdb's copy keeps in-frame clones and lacks some. The sample consists of some 110,000 clones, roughly 73% of them appearing once. The source material was PBMCs. This chain joins TRBV6-1 and TRBJ1-1; D is unresolved. The sequence came from a woman aged 25 to 39 in good health and CMV-seronegative. The CDR3 DNA follows: TGTGCCAGCAGACTTGTGTCGCTTGTTGAAGCTTTCTTT. It yields the protein CASRLVSLVEAFF.